This T cell receptor beta chain was identified during a study of beta chain features in type 1 diabetes. The authors reverse transcribed all of the isolated RNA, so sequencing captured expressed TCRB transcripts. Method: immunoSEQ multiplex PCR; TCRdb's copy keeps in-frame clones and lacks some. The table shows roughly 250,000 clones, with about 70% occurring only once. This CDR3 region has 14 residues. The germline gives CDR1 SGHNT, CDR2 YYREEE (reference sequence). Trimming removed 4 bases at V and 4 bases at J, with 11 bases between. V and J are TRBV5-4 and TRBJ2-2; D ambiguous. The sequence was obtained from a man between 25 and 39 years old in good health. Sequencing was done on a sample of naive CD4+ T cells from blood. The CDR3: CASSQRTTTGELFF. In DNA, the CDR3 is TGTGCCAGCAGCCAGAGGACCACCACCGGGGAGCTGTTTTTT. Looking up the rest from reference TRBV5-4 and TRBJ2-2 gives the full variable domain: ETGVTQSPTHLIKTRGQQVTLRCSSQSGHNTVSWYQQALGQGPQFIFQYYREEENGRGNFPPRFSGLQFPNYSSELNVNALELDDSALYLCASSQRTTTGELFFGEGSRLTVL.